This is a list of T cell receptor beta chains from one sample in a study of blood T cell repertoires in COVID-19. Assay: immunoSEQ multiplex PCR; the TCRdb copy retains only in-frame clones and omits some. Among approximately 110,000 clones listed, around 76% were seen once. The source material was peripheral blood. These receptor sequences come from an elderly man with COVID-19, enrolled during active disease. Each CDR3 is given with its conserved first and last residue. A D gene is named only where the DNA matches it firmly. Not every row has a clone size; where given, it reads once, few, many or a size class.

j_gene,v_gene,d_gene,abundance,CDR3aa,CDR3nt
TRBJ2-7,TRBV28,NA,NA,CASSSDSGARTYEQYF,TGTGCCAGCAGCTCTGATTCAGGGGCCCGCACCTACGAGCAGTACTTC
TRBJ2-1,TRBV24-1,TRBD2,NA,CATRGGGTTINNEQFF,TGTGCCACCAGGGGTGGCGGGACTACAATAAACAATGAGCAGTTCTTC
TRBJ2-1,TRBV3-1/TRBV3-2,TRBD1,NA,CASSPLGDSQYNEQFF,TGTGCCAGCAGCCCCCTAGGGGACAGCCAATACAATGAGCAGTTCTTC
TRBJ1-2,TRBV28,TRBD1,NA,CASSSPDRVGYTF,TGTGCCAGCAGTTCCCCGGACAGGGTGGGCTACACCTTC
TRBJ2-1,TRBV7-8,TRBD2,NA,CASSLKPSGIYKSYNEQFF,TGTGCCAGCAGCTTAAAGCCTAGCGGGATTTATAAATCCTACAATGAGCAGTTCTTC
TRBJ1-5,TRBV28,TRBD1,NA,CASSLRGQGAYQPQHF,TGTGCCAGCAGTTTACGGGGACAGGGGGCTTATCAGCCCCAGCATTTT
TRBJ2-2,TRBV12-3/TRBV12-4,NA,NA,CASTPFRAGELFF,TGTGCCAGCACCCCCTTCCGAGCCGGGGAGCTGTTTTTT
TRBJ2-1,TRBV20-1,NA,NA,CSARGQFF,TGCAGTGCTAGAGGTCAATTCTTC
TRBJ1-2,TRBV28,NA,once,CASTGRANYGYTF,TGTGCCAGCACGGGGAGAGCTAACTATGGCTACACCTTC
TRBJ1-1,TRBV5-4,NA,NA,CASHHILNTEAFF,TGTGCCAGCCATCACATTCTGAACACTGAAGCTTTCTTT
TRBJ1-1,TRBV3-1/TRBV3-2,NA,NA,CASSQATGTEAFF,TGTGCCAGCAGCCAAGCCACAGGCACTGAAGCTTTCTTT
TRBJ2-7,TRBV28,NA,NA,CASSTANDRTYEQYF,TGTGCCAGCAGTACCGCCAATGACAGAACCTACGAGCAGTACTTC
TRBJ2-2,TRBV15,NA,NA,CATSQGRSNTGELFF,TGTGCCACCAGCCAGGGCCGGTCGAACACCGGGGAGCTGTTTTTT
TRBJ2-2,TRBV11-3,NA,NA,CASSSRDPGELFF,TGTGCCAGCAGCTCCAGGGATCCCGGGGAGCTGTTTTTT
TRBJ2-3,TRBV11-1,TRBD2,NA,CASSATSGSPDTQYF,TGTGCCAGCAGCGCCACTAGCGGGAGTCCAGATACGCAGTATTTT
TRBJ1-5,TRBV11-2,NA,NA,CASSLFVDQPQHF,TGTGCCAGCAGCTTATTTGTCGATCAGCCCCAGCATTTT
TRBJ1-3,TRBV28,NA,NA,CASSLGQLFSSGNTIYF,TGTGCCAGCAGTTTAGGACAGTTATTCAGCTCTGGAAACACCATATATTTT
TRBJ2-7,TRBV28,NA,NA,CASSSPASRAGYEQYF,TGTGCCAGCAGTTCGCCAGCTTCGCGAGCAGGCTACGAGCAGTACTTC
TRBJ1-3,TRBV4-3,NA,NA,CASSQERVGNTIYF,TGCGCCAGCAGCCAAGAGAGGGTAGGAAACACCATATATTTT
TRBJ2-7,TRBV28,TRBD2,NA,CASSLRLAGQYEQYF,TGTGCCAGCAGTCTCAGACTAGCGGGACAGTACGAGCAGTACTTC
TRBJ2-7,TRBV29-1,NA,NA,CSAGDYEQYF,TGCAGCGCCGGGGACTACGAGCAGTACTTC
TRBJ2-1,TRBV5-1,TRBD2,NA,CASSSLAANEQFF,TGCGCCAGCAGCTCACTAGCGGCCAATGAGCAGTTCTTC
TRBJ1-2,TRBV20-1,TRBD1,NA,CSASGGTGGNYGYTF,TGCAGTGCTAGTGGTGGGACAGGGGGTAACTATGGCTACACCTTC
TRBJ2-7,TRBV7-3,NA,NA,CARGASKRGSAYEQYF,TGTGCCAGGGGGGCTTCAAAAAGGGGGTCCGCCTACGAGCAGTACTTC
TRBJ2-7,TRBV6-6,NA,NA,CASSSLLEGEKYF,TGTGCCAGCAGTTCCCTCCTTGAGGGAGAAAAGTACTTC
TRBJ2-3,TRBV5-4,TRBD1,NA,CASSPPGQGADTQYF,TGTGCCAGCAGCCCGCCGGGACAGGGGGCTGATACGCAGTATTTT
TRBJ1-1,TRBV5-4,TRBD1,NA,CASSPTGGLNTEAFF,TGTGCCAGCAGCCCGACAGGGGGGCTGAACACTGAAGCTTTCTTT
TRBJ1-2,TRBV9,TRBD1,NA,CASSGQGGSYGYTF,TGTGCCAGCAGCGGACAAGGGGGCAGCTATGGCTACACCTTC
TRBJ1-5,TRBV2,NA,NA,CASRRDSNQPQHF,TGTGCCAGCAGGAGGGATAGCAATCAGCCCCAGCATTTT
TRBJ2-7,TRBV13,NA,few,CASAHRADSYEQYF,TGTGCCAGCGCCCATCGAGCGGACTCCTACGAGCAGTACTTC
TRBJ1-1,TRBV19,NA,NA,CASNGISPNTEAFF,TGTGCCAGTAACGGGATCAGTCCGAACACTGAAGCTTTCTTT
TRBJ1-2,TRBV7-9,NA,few,CASSPSQGLINYGYTF,TGTGCCAGCAGCCCTTCGCAGGGATTAATCAACTATGGCTACACCTTC
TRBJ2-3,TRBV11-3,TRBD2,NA,CASSPTSASTDTQYF,TGTGCCAGCAGCCCGACTAGCGCAAGCACAGATACGCAGTATTTT
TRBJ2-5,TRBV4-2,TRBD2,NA,CASSPSTGGETQYF,TGTGCCAGCAGCCCATCTACGGGGGGAGAGACCCAGTACTTC
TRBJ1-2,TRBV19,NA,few,CVFRQSSNYGYTF,TGTGTATTCAGACAGTCCTCTAACTATGGCTACACCTTC
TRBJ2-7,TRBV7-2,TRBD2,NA,CASSSGGSYEQYF,TGTGCCAGCAGCAGCGGGGGATCCTACGAGCAGTACTTC
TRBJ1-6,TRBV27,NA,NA,CASRPLQGSYNSPLHF,TGTGCCAGCAGACCTTTACAGGGTTCCTATAATTCACCCCTCCACTTT
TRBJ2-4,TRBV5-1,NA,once,CASSPQSGGDIQYF,TGCGCCAGCAGCCCCCAGTCAGGCGGGGACATTCAGTACTTC
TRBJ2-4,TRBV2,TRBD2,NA,CASTGTSGENIQYF,TGTGCCAGCACCGGGACTAGCGGAGAAAACATTCAGTACTTC
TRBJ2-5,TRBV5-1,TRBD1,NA,CASSWGQGQETQYF,TGCGCCAGCAGCTGGGGACAGGGGCAAGAGACCCAGTACTTC
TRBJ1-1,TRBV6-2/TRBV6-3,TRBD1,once,CASSRQGKMNTEAFF,TGTGCCAGCAGTAGACAGGGGAAGATGAACACTGAAGCTTTCTTT
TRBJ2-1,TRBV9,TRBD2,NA,CASSASGGNEQFF,TGTGCCAGCAGCGCTAGCGGGGGGAATGAGCAGTTCTTC
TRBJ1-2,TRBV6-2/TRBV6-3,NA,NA,CASSYGEVYGYTF,TGTGCCAGCAGTTACGGCGAGGTGTATGGCTACACCTTC
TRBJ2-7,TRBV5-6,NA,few,CASSLAEGTWYF,TGTGCCAGCAGCTTGGCCGAGGGAACCTGGTACTTC
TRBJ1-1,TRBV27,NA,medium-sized,CASSLSGREAFF,TGTGCCAGCAGTTTATCGGGGCGTGAAGCTTTCTTT
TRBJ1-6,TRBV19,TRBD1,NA,CASTPAPGQKNSPLHF,TGTGCCAGTACCCCTGCACCGGGACAGAAAAACTCACCCCTCCACTTT
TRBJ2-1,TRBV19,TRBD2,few,CASSIDRETSQFF,TGTGCCAGTAGTATAGATCGAGAGACTAGCCAGTTCTTC
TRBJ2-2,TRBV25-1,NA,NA,CASSERGLNTGELFF,TGTGCCAGCAGTGAACGGGGACTTAACACCGGGGAGCTGTTTTTT